This T cell receptor beta chain was retrieved from a study of T-cell memory formation after mild COVID-19 (dated by TCRdb to the early 2020s). Regarding the study in general: TCR sequence clusters from the two donors were found to be largely donor specific. In two donors, T-cell clones that expanded and contracted after mild COVID-19 were tracked by sequencing TCRalpha and TCRbeta repertoires over time. The cohort was made up of two young adult volunteers, one female and one male, who were previously healthy.

This clonotype turned up a few times. Its antigen is not yet known. Per-base qualities were not stored, and no clone one base away is much larger. Ficoll-Paque density gradient centrifugation was used to isolate PBMCs. The CDR3, cysteine through phenylalanine, is 14 amino acids long. Only the CDR3 portion is preserved as DNA: 42 bases, with reading frame beginning at the first base. CDR1 and CDR2 are drawn from the germline V gene (reference sequence): DFQATT, SNEGSKA. The germline V end is reduced by 3 bases and the J end by 0 bases; junction bases left unmatched: 2. Results the study describes overall, beyond this receptor: Only two mild cases were covered in the study, and larger cohorts including severe cases with pre-infection samples were considered necessary. The second-wave clones that peaked on day 37 were not confirmed to be SARS-CoV-2 specific. The detection of some responding clones in pre-infection memory suggests that pre-existing cross-reactive memory T cells joined the SARS-CoV-2 response. Contracting CD4+ clones turned up mainly in the CM and EM memory subsets, whereas EMRA was where CD8+ clones were enriched. From day 15 to 85, contracting clones showed balanced CD4/CD8 phenotypes, whereas a second wave of clones that expanded from day 15 to 37 leaned towards CD4+.

The reads were generated on an Illumina NovaSeq 6000. TCRalpha and TCRbeta cDNA libraries were built by 5'RACE with constant-segment primers, adding sample barcodes and unique molecular identifiers. RNA was extracted from every sample with Trizol reagent. Libraries were amplified in two PCR steps, with a second sample barcode and Illumina TruSeq adapters added in the second step. Sequencing of the libraries was done on an Illumina NovaSeq, producing 2 x 150 bp paired-end reads. As for the original processing: The reads were demultiplexed and collapsed into UMI-guided consensus sequences using migec v1.2.7. With mixcr v2.1.11, UMI consensuses were aligned to TRA and TRB V and J templates and assembled into clonotypes. A clonotype was counted as expanded or contracted only if both edgeR and NoisET called the change significant, with noise models trained on biological replicates. For edgeR calls, a false discovery rate-adjusted p below 0.01 and a log2 fold-change threshold of 1 were applied. PCA with hierarchical clustering of max-normalized trajectories of the 1000 most abundant clonotypes was used as exploratory dynamics analysis. Separately sequenced CD4+ and CD8+ repertoires were used to assign the CD4 or CD8 phenotype of responding clones. TCRdb redid the processing of the public reads, applying fastp at Q25 and MiXCR, and retained in-frame beta chains. Rows matching on CDR3 protein sequence are summarized as one entry with the most common DNA and genes. The V and J calls and clone size come from TCRdb's table, not from the authors' own analysis. The sample data list a few hundred thousand distinct CDR3 sequences, and roughly 8.2% of these were observed just once. The ten largest clones capture 22% of the sample.

The chain is assembled from TRBV20-1 and TRBJ2-3, and 8 junctional nucleotides match TRBD2. Input material: PBMCs or a T cell subset sorted from them (not recorded which). The TCR comes from a man younger than 30 who had mild COVID-19 (a few samples of this study predate the infection). The sample titles of this study are shuffled in the database, so cell type and time point are left out; the donor was told from shared clones. This receptor has the CDR3 CSASSGESTDTQYF. The DNA sequence follows: TGCAGTGCTAGTAGCGGGGAGAGCACAGATACGCAGTATTTT.